This T cell receptor delta chain was found in a study of gamma-delta T cells after stem cell transplantation. A few counts support this clone. The mismatch at residue 7 between this DNA's translation and the TCRdb protein of a much larger clone likely reflects a read error; the protein shown is translated from the DNA. Germline V CDR1 and CDR2: GEAIGNYY, EKD. CDR3 length: 19 residues. The V and J ends lost 1 base and 0 bases respectively, with 23 bases between them. With CATT, TCRdb re-called clones from the RT-PCR reads. The sample includes some 2,200 delta-chain clones, around 1.9% seen only once; the top ten take about 15%.

The TCR was taken from a human donor. It is not recorded whose cells these are; they may come from a transplant donor. This rearrangement joins TRDV2 to TRDJ1; D is uncertain. Sample: gamma-delta T cells. The CDR3 DNA reads as TGTGCCTGTGACACGGTATCGAATGGTGTGGAGACGTACACCGATAAACTCATCTTT. Encoded protein: CACDTVSNGVETYTDKLIF.